Following are 30 T cell receptor beta chains from one sample sequenced in a study of CD8 T cells in ankylosing spondylitis (dated by TCRdb to the late 2010s). What the authors observed across the whole study: Blood from ankylosing spondylitis patients appeared to be characterized by a TCR beta motif composed of roughly eight highly homologous amino acid variants.

The method behind the library was 5' RACE. Sequencing instrument: Illumina HiSeq 2500. The raw public data were reprocessed by TCRdb itself: fastp quality trimming at Q25, MiXCR clonotype calling, in-frame beta chains only. All rows with the same CDR3 protein become a single entry with the most common DNA and genes. Here the sample has some 840,000 distinct CDR3 sequences; approximately 12% occur a single time. Of the sample, about 0.5% is held by the ten largest clones. Their antigens remain unidentified. The sequencing sample was made of blood, either unsorted or a sorted T cell fraction (not recorded which). These receptor sequences come from a male donor with ankylosing spondylitis.

This chain links TRBV6-2 or TRBV6-3 with TRBJ1-5; D is perhaps TRBD1 (6 bases). The CDR3 covers 14 residues. Trimming removed 6 bases from V and 0 bases from J, with 9 bases in between. In germline, CDR1 is MNHEY, CDR2 SVGEGT. CDR3 DNA sequence: TGTGCCAGCAGCCACAGGGCTAGCAATCAGCCCCAGCATTTT. Protein: CASSHRASNQPQHF.

This clonotype was seen only a few times. The chain couples TRBV20-1 to TRBJ2-1; 7 nucleotides align to TRBD2. Germline V CDR1 and CDR2: DFQATT, SNEGSKA (reference sequence). The CDR3 contains 16 residues. Unmatched junction bases numbered 6, after V lost 1 base and J lost 0 bases. In nucleotides, the CDR3 is TGCAGTGCTAGAGCGGCTAGCGGAGGCTCCTACAATGAGCAGTTCTTC. Residues: CSARAASGGSYNEQFF.

The chain uses TRBV24-1 and TRBJ1-2; D is unresolved. Trimming took off 4 bases at V and 6 bases at J, with 8 bases between the two ends. CDR1 is KGHDR, CDR2 SFDVKD, per germline. CDR3 length: 12 amino acids. CDR3 region: CATSDSENGYTF. The DNA for the CDR3 is TGTGCCACCAGTGACAGTGAGAATGGCTACACCTTC.

The chain employs TRBV20-1 and TRBJ2-5, with D unresolved. The length of the CDR3 is 15 residues. Trimming removed 2 bases at V and 1 base at J, with 14 bases between. Germline V CDR1 and CDR2: DFQATT, SNEGSKA (reference sequence). The CDR3 DNA sequence: TGCAGTGCTAGAAATCACGCCGTGATCCAAGAGACCCAGTACTTC. Amino acids: CSARNHAVIQETQYF.

In its sample, this clonotype was seen many times. This rearrangement joins TRBV4-3 to TRBJ2-7, with D perhaps TRBD2 (5 bases). V lost 0 bases and J lost 7, with 16 bases in between. Germline lookup yields CDR1 LGHNA and CDR2 YSLEER. The CDR3 runs 15 residues. CDR3 nucleotide sequence: TGCGCCAGCAGCCAAGACCCTCTAGACTACTGGGAGCAGTACTTC. Encoded protein: CASSQDPLDYWEQYF.

J is TRBJ2-5 and V is TRBV28; D assignment may be TRBD1 or TRBD2 (5 bases each). This CDR3 spans 12 amino acids. Per the germline V gene, CDR1 is MDHEN and CDR2 is SYDVKM. Trimming removed 10 bases from V and 2 bases from J, with 11 bases in between. The DNA of the CDR3 is TGTGCCACCGGGGACCCTCAAGAGACCCAGTACTTC. It encodes CATGDPQETQYF.

This chain links TRBV15 with TRBJ2-5; TRBD2 agrees at 9 bases. This CDR3 is 13 amino acids long. V shed 1 base, J shed 10 bases, and the junction held 4 bases outside the gene matches. Germline V gene sequence: CDR1 LNHNV, CDR2 YYDKDF (reference sequence). Here the CDR3 DNA reads TGTGCCACCAGCAGAGGCAGGCGGGAGGGCCAGTACTTC. The encoded protein is CATSRGRREGQYF.

The rearrangement uses TRBV28 and TRBJ1-1; 9 bases are shared with TRBD1. From germline, CDR1 is MDHEN and CDR2 SYDVKM. CDR3 length: 15 amino acids. J lost 3 bases, V lost 6 bases, and 8 bases had no gene match. The CDR3 nucleotides read TGTGCCAGCAGCCCGGGGGGACAGGGCTACACTGAAGCTTTCTTT. The encoded protein is CASSPGGQGYTEAFF.

The CDR3 bases are TGCATAAAGGGGGGACGCAATGAGCAGTTCTTC. This encodes CIKGGRNEQFF. The chain employs TRBV20-1 and TRBJ2-1; possibly TRBD1 or TRBD2 for D (6 bases each). Germline V gene sequence: CDR1 DFQATT, CDR2 SNEGSKA (reference sequence). The CDR3 contains 11 residues.

This chain uses TRBV29-1 with TRBJ2-7, with D perhaps given as TRBD1 or TRBD2 (6 bases each). The CDR3 covers 12 residues. V was pared by 6 bases and J by 10 bases, with 19 bases between. The germline CDR1 and CDR2 sequences are SQVTM and ANQGSEA. CDR3 protein: CSVRQELRGQYF. Here the CDR3 DNA reads TGCAGCGTCCGACAGGAACTGCGGGGACAGTACTTC.

This clonotype was observed a few times. The gene calls are TRBV15 and TRBJ1-1; possibly TRBD1 for D (5 bases). Germline CDR1 is LNHNV and CDR2 is YYDKDF (reference sequence). The CDR3 totals 17 residues. Trimming took off 0 bases at V and 4 bases at J, with 18 bases between the two ends. The CDR3 region is CATSRDRGTFLGTEAFF. The CDR3 nucleotides are TGTGCCACCAGCAGAGATCGGGGGACTTTCCTCGGCACTGAAGCTTTCTTT.

The chain couples TRBV5-6 to TRBJ2-7; D is possibly TRBD1 (5 bases). V was cut by 3 bases and J by 6 bases, with 13 bases left in between. The length of the CDR3 is 13 residues. Germline CDR1 is SGHDT and CDR2 is YYEEEE. This chain's CDR3 is CASSSGSSVEQYF. CDR3 in DNA: TGTGCCAGCAGCTCAGGGTCTTCGGTCGAGCAGTACTTC.

CDR3 protein: CASSWTVQETQYF. As DNA, the CDR3 is TGTGCCAGCAGCTGGACAGTCCAAGAGACCCAGTACTTC. J is TRBJ2-5 and V is TRBV11-2; D is perhaps TRBD1 (6 bases). The CDR3 has 13 residues. V lost 4 bases and J lost 1, with 7 bases in between. Germline loops: CDR1 SGHAT, CDR2 FQNNGV.

This clonotype was recorded many times. V usage is TRBV7-2 and J usage is TRBJ2-1; the D call may be TRBD1 or TRBD2 (6 bases each). Germline loops: CDR1 SGHTA, CDR2 FQGNSA. Trimming stripped 2 bases from V and 11 bases from J, with 19 bases between. The CDR3 has 15 amino acids. The CDR3 region is CASSLLSGDLAQQFF. The CDR3 DNA is TGTGCCAGCAGCTTACTTTCAGGGGACTTGGCCCAGCAGTTCTTC.

The chain recombines TRBV6-5 with TRBJ2-7; D is ambiguous. V dropped 7 bases and J dropped 0 bases, with 16 bases sitting between them. Looked up from germline, CDR1 is MNHEY and CDR2 is SVGAGI. The CDR3 is made up of 15 amino acids. CDR3 sequence: CASTYWDLPSYEQYF. CDR3 coding DNA: TGTGCCAGCACCTACTGGGATCTACCCTCCTACGAGCAGTACTTC.

DNA for the CDR3: TGTGCCAGCAGTTACCCCGGACAGACCTATGGCTACACCTTC. Its translation: CASSYPGQTYGYTF. The rearrangement joins TRBV6-2 or TRBV6-3 to TRBJ1-2, with D maybe TRBD1 (6 bases). This CDR3 region has 14 residues. Germline assignment: CDR1 MNHEY and CDR2 SVGEGT. V was trimmed by 2 bases and J by 4 bases, leaving 11 bases between them.

This clonotype was recorded a few times. This chain links TRBV7-9 with TRBJ2-5, with TRBD1 matching over 8 bases. The germline V gene encodes CDR1 SEHNR and CDR2 FQNEAQ (reference sequence). The CDR3 contains 14 residues. The J segment lost 8 bases and the V segment lost 5 bases, leaving 10 bases of the junction unmatched. The CDR3 DNA is TGTGCCAGCAGCCTCGGGACAGGCCTCGGTACCCAGTACTTC. This translates into CASSLGTGLGTQYF. Full variable domain (rest looked up from reference TRBV7-9 and TRBJ2-5): DTGVSQNPRHKITKRGQNVTFRCDPISEHNRLYWYRQTLGQGPEFLTYFQNEAQLEKSRLLSDRFSAERPKGSFSTLEIQRTEQGDSAMYLCASSLGTGLGTQYFGPGTRLLVL.

This clonotype was found many times. This chain links TRBV12-5 with TRBJ2-3; TRBD1 might be the D (6 bases). CDR1 and CDR2 from the germline V gene are LGHNT and FRNRAP. The CDR3 is made up of 13 amino acids. V was pared by 1 base and J by 5 bases, with 7 bases between. For the CDR3, the DNA is TGTGCTAGTGGTTTGGCAGGGGAAGATACGCAGTATTTT. It is translated as CASGLAGEDTQYF.

The rearrangement links TRBV6-2 or TRBV6-3 to TRBJ1-1; D gene uncertain. Germline V CDR1 and CDR2: MNHEY, SVGEGT. CDR3 size: 12 residues. Trimming stripped 6 bases from V and 1 base from J, with 6 bases between. CDR3 amino acids: CASRIPNTEAFF. CDR3 in DNA: TGTGCCAGCAGGATTCCGAACACTGAAGCTTTCTTT.

A few counts support this clonotype. The chain recombines TRBV20-1 with TRBJ1-1, with D uncertain. The V end lost 2 bases, the J end lost 11 bases, and 18 bases lay between the germline ends. The CDR3 covers 13 residues. Germline V lookup: CDR1 DFQATT, CDR2 SNEGSKA (reference sequence). The CDR3 spells CSARPPPREEAFF. CDR3 in DNA: TGCAGTGCTAGACCGCCCCCTCGCGAGGAGGCTTTCTTT.

This sequence joins TRBV9 and TRBJ1-1; no definite D call. This CDR3 has 13 residues. Trimming took 7 bases from V and 3 from J, leaving 13 bases between them. CDR1 and CDR2 (germline): SGDLS, YYNGEE. CDR3 loop: CASGAGIHTEAFF. CDR3 DNA: TGTGCCAGCGGCGCCGGCATTCACACTGAAGCTTTCTTT. Filled out from reference TRBV9 and TRBJ1-1, the complete variable domain reads DSGVTQTPKHLITATGQRVTLRCSPRSGDLSVYWYQQSLDQGLQFLIQYYNGEERAKGNILERFSAQQFPDLHSELNLSSLELGDSALYFCASGAGIHTEAFFGQGTRLTVV.

This clonotype was observed at least ten times. CDR3 in DNA: TGCGCCAGCAGCCCGGGACACCTCTACGAGCAGTACTTC. Its translation is CASSPGHLYEQYF. This chain joins TRBV5-1 and TRBJ2-7, with D maybe TRBD1 (6 bases). Trimming cost V 4 bases and J 3 bases, with 11 bases left between them. The CDR3 consists of 13 residues. Germline CDR1 is SGHRS and CDR2 is YFSETQ.

This sequence joins TRBV20-1 and TRBJ2-5; TRBD1 aligns across 8 bases. Germline V gives CDR1 DFQATT, CDR2 SNEGSKA (reference sequence). This CDR3 is built from 13 residues. Unmatched junction bases numbered 7, after V lost 5 bases and J lost 5 bases. The CDR3 loop reads CSARDRIVETQYF. CDR3 bases: TGCAGTGCTCGGGACAGGATTGTGGAGACCCAGTACTTC.

This clonotype has just a few counts. The chain links TRBV6-1 to TRBJ1-6; D unclear. The CDR3 has 16 amino acids. V was cut by 6 bases and J by 5 bases, with 17 bases left in between. Looked up from germline, CDR1 is MNHNS and CDR2 is SASEGT. In DNA, the CDR3 is TGTGCCAGCAGGCAGGACCTCAGCTTTAATAATTCACCCCTCCACTTT. It encodes CASRQDLSFNNSPLHF.

The chain couples TRBV5-5 to TRBJ2-2, with 7 bases matching TRBD2. The CDR3 extends over 15 amino acids. V lost 1 base and J lost 6; bases outside the gene matches: 6. Germline loops: CDR1 SGHKS, CDR2 YYEKEE (reference sequence). The CDR3 here is CASSLLIAGAGELFF. CDR3 DNA: TGTGCCAGCAGCTTGTTAATCGCGGGAGCCGGGGAGCTGTTTTTT.

Comments on this clonotype: Compared with germline, one end of the junction differs, possibly owing to a read error. The chain combines TRBV7-3 with TRBJ2-1; the D is unclear. Germline V gene lookup returns CDR1 SGHTA and CDR2 FQGTGA. The CDR3 contains 13 residues. The CDR3 sequence is CTSSLNPHNEQFF. The CDR3 DNA reads TGTACCAGCAGCTTAAACCCCCACAATGAGCAGTTCTTC.

The chain has TRBV7-8 and TRBJ2-1; 8 nucleotides agree with TRBD2. The CDR3 runs to 15 residues. V lost 5 bases, J lost 8 bases, and 11 bases stayed unmatched. Germline V lookup: CDR1 SGHVS, CDR2 FQNEAQ. The CDR3 here is CASSAGAGGLDEQFF. DNA of the CDR3: TGTGCCAGCAGCGCCGGGGCGGGGGGTCTGGATGAGCAGTTCTTC.

J is TRBJ1-1 and V is TRBV29-1; no reliable D call. The CDR3 totals 11 residues. The V gene lost 6 bases and the J gene lost 9 bases, with 14 bases spanning the gap. Germline loops: CDR1 SQVTM, CDR2 ANQGSEA. The CDR3 nucleotides read TGCAGCGTGAGGGAGGCATTACAAGCTTTCTTT. It specifies CSVREALQAFF.

The V gene is TRBV10-3, the J gene TRBJ2-3; 8 bases are shared with TRBD2. Germline lookup yields CDR1 ENHRY and CDR2 SYGVKD. Germline trimming cut 4 bases from V and 1 base from J; bases unmatched to any gene: 10. The CDR3 has 17 amino acids. The CDR3 is CAISGYLTSARTDTQYF. For the CDR3, the DNA is TGTGCCATCAGTGGCTACCTGACTAGCGCTCGCACAGATACGCAGTATTTT.

There are a few counts of this clonotype. The chain employs TRBV5-1 and TRBJ2-1; 11 nucleotides align to TRBD2. The CDR3 contains 16 residues. J gave up 4 bases and V 3 bases, and 6 bases lay outside the gene matches. The V gene's germline CDR1 is SGHRS and CDR2 YFSETQ. The CDR3 reads CASSYASSGGYNEQFF. The CDR3 DNA is TGCGCCAGCAGCTACGCATCTAGCGGGGGGTACAATGAGCAGTTCTTC.